This T cell receptor (beta chain) was recorded in a study of PD-L1 blockade in urothelial cancer. The overall study: Blood samples had a median of around 150,000 T cells.

Trimming cost V 0 bases and J 7 bases; bases outside gene matches: 7. CDR1 is SNHLY, CDR2 FYNNEI, per germline. This CDR3 spans 16 amino acids. Every PCR was spiked with synthetic TCR analog templates. Clones were sequenced by immunoSEQ multiplex PCR, and TCRdb holds only the in-frame ones, with some missing. The sample gives roughly 44,000 clones, roughly 86% of which show up once; around 3.1% is in the top ten. The receptor was isolated from a man aged 70-80 years with urothelial cancer. V is TRBV2 and J is TRBJ1-2; 11 bases fit TRBD1. This specimen was PBMCs, taken around atezolizumab (anti-PD-L1) treatment. The DNA for the CDR3 is TGTGCCAGCAGTGAAGCCTCGGGACAGGGGGTACGTGGCTACACCTTC. It translates to CASSEASGQGVRGYTF.